Below are 6 T cell receptor beta chains sequenced from a single sample in a study of tumor and adjacent non-tumor tissue in lung cancer. This sample's RNA came from whole unsorted tissue. More than 3 cm separated this lung sample from the edge of the tumor. TCRbeta libraries were built with three rounds of nested PCR, modified from ARM-PCR. TCRdb used MiXCR to reprocess the multiplex PCR reads, holding one entry per CDR3 protein. This sample yields about 43,000 distinct CDR3 sequences, of which over 55% are seen a single time; about 48% belongs to the top ten. The sample was distant non-tumor lung tissue. These receptors all come from a man in his fifties with non-small cell lung cancer.

The CDR3 DNA follows: TGCACCATTACGGGACCGGGGGGGGCCGTAGTGCTGTTTTTT. This gives the protein CTITGPGGAVVLFF. The genes are TRBV29-1 and TRBJ2-2; 8 bases agree with TRBD2. Germline assignment: CDR1 SQVTM and CDR2 ANQGSEA. CDR3 size: 14 residues.

This clonotype was observed many times. Here the CDR3 reads CASSRDGASTDTQYF. The CDR3 DNA follows: TGTGCCAGCAGTAGAGACGGGGCTAGCACAGATACGCAGTATTTT. V is TRBV5-8 and J is TRBJ2-3; the D gene could be TRBD1 or TRBD2 (5 bases each). The CDR3 sequence is 15 residues long. Germline CDR1 is SGHTS and CDR2 is YDEGEE. V was clipped by 5 bases and J by 0 bases, with 13 bases between them.

This clonotype occurred a few times. This could be a read error, since a much larger clone is one nucleotide away. The chain uses TRBV10-3 and TRBJ1-1; possibly TRBD1 for D (5 bases). The CDR3 length is 13 residues. The V gene's germline CDR1 is ENHRY and CDR2 SYGVKD. CDR3 bases: TGTACCGCCGCCGCTATGGGGGACACTGAAGCTTTCTTT. This encodes CTAAAMGDTEAFF.

With respect to this clonotype: The missing conserved phenylalanine or tryptophan at the end of this CDR3 makes a read error likely. The chain is built from TRBV6-5 and TRBJ2-3; D is perhaps TRBD1 (5 bases). Germline CDR1 is MNHEY and CDR2 is SVGAGI. The CDR3 has 13 residues. The chain's CDR3 is CVSSLTDTDTQYS. In DNA, the CDR3 is TGTGTCAGCAGTTTGACAGACACGGATACGCAGTATTCT.

Comment on this clonotype: A much larger clonotype is one base distant, so this may be a read error. The chain is built from TRBV24-1 and TRBJ2-2; no definite D call. CDR3 size: 12 residues. V shed 9 bases and J shed 1 base, with 5 bases lying between them. Germline CDR1 and CDR2: KGHDR and SFDVKD. CDR3 in amino acids: CATPGNTGELFF. The CDR3 region has the DNA TGTGCCACCCCAGGGAACACCGGGGAGCTGTTTTTT.

This clonotype was counted between two and nine times. The J gene is TRBJ1-1, the V gene TRBV5-1; 11 bases are shared with TRBD1. CDR3 size: 18 residues. V shed 0 bases and J 0 bases; nucleotides not matched to a gene: 7. The germline gives CDR1 SGHRS, CDR2 YFSETQ. The CDR3 region is CASSLVEDRGLMNTEAFF. DNA of the CDR3: TGCGCCAGCAGCTTGGTTGAGGACAGGGGGCTGATGAACACTGAAGCTTTCTTT.